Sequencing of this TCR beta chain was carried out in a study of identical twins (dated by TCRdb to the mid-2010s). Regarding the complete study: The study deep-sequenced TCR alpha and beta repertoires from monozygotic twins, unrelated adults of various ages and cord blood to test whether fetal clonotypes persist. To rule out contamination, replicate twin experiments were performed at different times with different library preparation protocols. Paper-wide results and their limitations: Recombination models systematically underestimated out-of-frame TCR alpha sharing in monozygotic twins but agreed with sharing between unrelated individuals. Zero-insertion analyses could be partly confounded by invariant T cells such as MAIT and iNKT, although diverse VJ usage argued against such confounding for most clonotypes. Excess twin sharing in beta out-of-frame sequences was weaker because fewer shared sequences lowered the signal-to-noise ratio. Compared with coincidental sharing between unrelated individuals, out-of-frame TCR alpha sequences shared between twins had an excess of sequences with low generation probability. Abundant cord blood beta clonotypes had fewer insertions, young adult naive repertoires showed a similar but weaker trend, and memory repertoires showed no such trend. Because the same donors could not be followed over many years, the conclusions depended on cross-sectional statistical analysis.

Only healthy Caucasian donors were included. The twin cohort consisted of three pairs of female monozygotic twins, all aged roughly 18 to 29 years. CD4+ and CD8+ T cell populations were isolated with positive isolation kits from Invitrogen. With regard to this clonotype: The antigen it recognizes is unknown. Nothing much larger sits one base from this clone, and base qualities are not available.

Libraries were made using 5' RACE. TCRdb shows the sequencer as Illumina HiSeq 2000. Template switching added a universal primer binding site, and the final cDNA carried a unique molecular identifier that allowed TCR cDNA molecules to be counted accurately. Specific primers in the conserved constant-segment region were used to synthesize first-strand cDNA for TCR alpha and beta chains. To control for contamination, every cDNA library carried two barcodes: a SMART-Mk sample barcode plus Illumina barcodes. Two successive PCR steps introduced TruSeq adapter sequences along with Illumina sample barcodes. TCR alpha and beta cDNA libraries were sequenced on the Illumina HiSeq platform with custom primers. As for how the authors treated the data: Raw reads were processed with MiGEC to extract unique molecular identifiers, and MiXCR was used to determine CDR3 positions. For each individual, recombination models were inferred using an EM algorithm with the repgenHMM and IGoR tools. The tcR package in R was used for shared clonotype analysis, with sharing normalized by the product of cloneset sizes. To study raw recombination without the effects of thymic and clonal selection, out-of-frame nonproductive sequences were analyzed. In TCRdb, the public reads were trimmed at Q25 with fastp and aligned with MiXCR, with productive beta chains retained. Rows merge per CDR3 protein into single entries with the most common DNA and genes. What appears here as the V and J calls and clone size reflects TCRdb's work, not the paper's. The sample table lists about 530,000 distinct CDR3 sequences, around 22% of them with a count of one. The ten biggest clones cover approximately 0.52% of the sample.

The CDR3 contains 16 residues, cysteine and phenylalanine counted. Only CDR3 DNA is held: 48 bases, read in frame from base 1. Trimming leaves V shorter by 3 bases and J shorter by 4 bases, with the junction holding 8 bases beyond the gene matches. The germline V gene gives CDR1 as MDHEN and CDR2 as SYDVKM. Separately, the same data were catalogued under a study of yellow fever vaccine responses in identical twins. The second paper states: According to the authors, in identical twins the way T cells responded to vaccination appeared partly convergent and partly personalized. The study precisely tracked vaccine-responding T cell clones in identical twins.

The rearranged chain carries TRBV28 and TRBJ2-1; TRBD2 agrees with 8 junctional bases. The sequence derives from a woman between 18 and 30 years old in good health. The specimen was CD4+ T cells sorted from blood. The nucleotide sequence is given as TGTGCCAGCAGTTTTCCGACGGGAGGGCGGTACAATGAGCAGTTCTTC. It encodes CASSFPTGGRYNEQFF.